Below, 3 T cell receptor beta chains from the same sample are listed, as sequenced in a study of regulatory T cells. General study points: In CD3G-deficient patients, conventional CD4+ T cells were enriched for hydrophobic CDR3 residues at positions 6 and 7.

The primer mix had 52 TRBV and 13 TRBJ primers. Using immunoSEQ multiplex PCR, the repertoire was profiled, and TCRdb retains in-frame clones only, with some absent. In the table there are about 23,000 clones, nearly 90% of which are singletons. No antigens are known for them. The specimen was conventional CD4+ T cells sorted from blood. The receptor source for this set is a child under 18 with CD3G deficiency.

V is TRBV7-9 and J is TRBJ2-6, with D possibly being TRBD2 (5 bases). Germline assignment: CDR1 SEHNR and CDR2 FQNEAQ (reference sequence). Trimming cost V 2 bases and J 4 bases, with 9 bases left between them. This CDR3 comprises 15 residues. CDR3 loop: CASSLSGWGANVLTF. DNA of the CDR3: TGTGCCAGCAGCTTAAGCGGTTGGGGGGCCAACGTCCTGACTTTC.

This chain connects TRBV28 to TRBJ2-7; D not certain. V lost 2 bases and J lost 3, with 14 bases in between. This CDR3 spans 15 amino acids. From germline, CDR1 is MDHEN and CDR2 SYDVKM. This CDR3 is CASSLAAGFYYEQYF. DNA for the CDR3: TGTGCCAGCAGTTTAGCGGCAGGCTTTTACTACGAGCAGTACTTC. Together with reference TRBV28 and TRBJ2-7, the CDR3 gives the full variable domain: DVKVTQSSRYLVKRTGEKVFLECVQDMDHENMFWYRQDPGLGLRLIYFSYDVKMKEKGDIPEGYSVSREKKERFSLILESASTNQTSMYLCASSLAAGFYYEQYFGPGTRLTVT.

The chain carries TRBV5-1 and TRBJ2-3; TRBD2 might be the D (6 bases). Looked up from germline, CDR1 is SGHRS and CDR2 is YFSETQ. V shed 4 bases and J shed 5 bases, with 11 bases lying between them. This CDR3 has 13 amino acids. In DNA, the CDR3 is TGCGCCAGCAGCCGCCAGGAGGGAGATACGCAGTATTTT. The encoded protein is CASSRQEGDTQYF.